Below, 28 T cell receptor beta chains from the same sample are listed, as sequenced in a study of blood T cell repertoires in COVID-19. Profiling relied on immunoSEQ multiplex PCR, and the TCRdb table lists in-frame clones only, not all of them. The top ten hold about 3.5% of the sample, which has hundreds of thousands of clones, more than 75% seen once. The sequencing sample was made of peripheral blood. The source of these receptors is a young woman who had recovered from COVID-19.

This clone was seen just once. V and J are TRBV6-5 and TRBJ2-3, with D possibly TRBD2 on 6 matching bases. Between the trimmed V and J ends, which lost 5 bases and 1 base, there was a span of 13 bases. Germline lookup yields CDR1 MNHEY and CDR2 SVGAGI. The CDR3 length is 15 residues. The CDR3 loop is CASSPGTPGTDTQYF. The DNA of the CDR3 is TGTGCCAGCAGTCCCGGGACTCCGGGCACAGATACGCAGTATTTT.

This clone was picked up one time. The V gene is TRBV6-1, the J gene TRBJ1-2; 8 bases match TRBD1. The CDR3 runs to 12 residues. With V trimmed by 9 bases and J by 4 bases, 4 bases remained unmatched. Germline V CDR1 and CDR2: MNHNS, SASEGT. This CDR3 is CASGGQGYGYTF. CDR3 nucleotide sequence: TGTGCCAGTGGTGGACAGGGCTATGGCTACACCTTC.

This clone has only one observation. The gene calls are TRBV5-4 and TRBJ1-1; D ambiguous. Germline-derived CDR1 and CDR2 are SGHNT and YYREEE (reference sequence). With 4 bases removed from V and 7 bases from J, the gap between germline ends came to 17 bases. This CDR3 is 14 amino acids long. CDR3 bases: TGTGCCAGCAGCCCTTCGTCACGGGTAGATGAAGCTTTCTTT. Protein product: CASSPSSRVDEAFF.

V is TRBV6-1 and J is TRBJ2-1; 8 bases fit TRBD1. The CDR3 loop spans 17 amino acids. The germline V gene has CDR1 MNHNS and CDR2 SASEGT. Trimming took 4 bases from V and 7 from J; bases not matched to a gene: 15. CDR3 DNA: TGTGCCAGCAGTGCCAGACAGGGGCAGTCGCGCGGGAATGAGCAGTTCTTC. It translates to CASSARQGQSRGNEQFF.

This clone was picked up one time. The CDR3 loop reads CASSLGAGTPSSYEQYV. The CDR3 DNA reads TGTGCCAGCAGCTTGGGGGCCGGGACTCCGAGCTCCTACGAGCAGTACGTC. The V gene is TRBV5-4, the J gene TRBJ2-7, with D possibly being TRBD2 (6 bases). The CDR3 covers 17 residues. Trimming shortened V by 0 bases and J by 0 bases, and 16 bases separated the two germline ends. Germline loops: CDR1 SGHNT, CDR2 YYREEE (reference sequence).

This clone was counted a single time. Here the CDR3 reads CASSLNRGYTF. The CDR3 bases are TGTGCCAGCAGCTTAAACAGGGGGTACACCTTC. The J gene is TRBJ1-2, the V gene TRBV11-3, with 8 nucleotides matching TRBD1. Germline V CDR1 and CDR2: SGHNT, YENEEA. The V gene end was trimmed by 2 bases and the J gene end by 11 bases; junction bases not matched to a gene: 1. This CDR3 region has 11 residues. Full variable domain (remainder filled in from reference TRBV11-3 and TRBJ1-2): EAGVVQSPRYKIIEKKQPVAFWCNPISGHNTLYWYLQNLGQGPELLIRYENEEAVDDSQLPKDRFSAERLKGVDSTLKIQPAELGDSAVYLCASSLNRGYTFGSGTRLTVV.

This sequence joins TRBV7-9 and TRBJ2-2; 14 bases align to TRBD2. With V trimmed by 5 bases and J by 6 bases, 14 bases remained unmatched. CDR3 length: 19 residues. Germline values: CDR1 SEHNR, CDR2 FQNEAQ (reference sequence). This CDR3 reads CASSAPTSGRARWAGELFF. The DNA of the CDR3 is TGTGCCAGCAGCGCCCCGACTAGCGGGAGGGCCCGTTGGGCCGGGGAGCTGTTTTTT.

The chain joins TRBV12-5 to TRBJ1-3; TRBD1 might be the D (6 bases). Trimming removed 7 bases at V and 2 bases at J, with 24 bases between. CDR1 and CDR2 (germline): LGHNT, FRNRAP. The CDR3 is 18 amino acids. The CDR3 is CASAISPPSWGPGNTIYF. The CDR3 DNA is TGTGCTAGTGCCATATCCCCCCCAAGTTGGGGGCCTGGAAACACCATATATTTT.

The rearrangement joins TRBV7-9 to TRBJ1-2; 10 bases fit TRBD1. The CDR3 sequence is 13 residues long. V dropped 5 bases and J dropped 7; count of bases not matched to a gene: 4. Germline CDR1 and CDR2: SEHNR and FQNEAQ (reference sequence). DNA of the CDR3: TGTGCCAGCAGCCGACAGGGGGCAGGTGGCTACACCTTC. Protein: CASSRQGAGGYTF.

The CDR3 coding sequence is TGTGCCAGCAGCTCGGACAGGGGGAAACTGGATGAGCAGTTCTTC. Translating it yields CASSSDRGKLDEQFF. V and J are TRBV7-2 and TRBJ2-1, with 10 bases fitting TRBD1. Germline CDR1 and CDR2: SGHTA and FQGNSA. The CDR3 has 15 amino acids. The V gene end was trimmed by 4 bases and the J gene end by 8 bases; junction bases not matched to a gene: 8. The variable domain in full, with the rest retrieved from reference TRBV7-2 and TRBJ2-1, is GAGVSQSPSNKVTEKGKDVELRCDPISGHTALYWYRQSLGQGLEFLIYFQGNSAPDKSGLPSDRFSAERTGGSVSTLTIQRTQQEDSAVYLCASSSDRGKLDEQFFGPGTRLTVL.

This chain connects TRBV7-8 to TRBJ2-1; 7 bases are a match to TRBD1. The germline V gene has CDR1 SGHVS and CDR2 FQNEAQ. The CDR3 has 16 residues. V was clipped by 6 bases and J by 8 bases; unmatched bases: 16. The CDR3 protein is CASSRVPGQSVHEQFF. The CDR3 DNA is TGTGCCAGCAGTCGGGTCCCGGGACAGTCGGTCCATGAGCAGTTCTTC.

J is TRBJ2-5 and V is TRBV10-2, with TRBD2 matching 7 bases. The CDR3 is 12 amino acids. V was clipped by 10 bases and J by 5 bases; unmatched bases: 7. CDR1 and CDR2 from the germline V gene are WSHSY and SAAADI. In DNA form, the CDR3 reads TGCGCCACCGCGCGGGGGTGGGAGACCCAGTACTTC. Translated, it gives CATARGWETQYF.

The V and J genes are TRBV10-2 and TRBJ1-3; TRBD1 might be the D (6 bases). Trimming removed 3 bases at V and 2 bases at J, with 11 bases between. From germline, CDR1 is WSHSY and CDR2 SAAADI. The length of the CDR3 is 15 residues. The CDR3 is CASSETGGPGNTIYF. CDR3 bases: TGCGCCAGCAGTGAAACGGGGGGGCCTGGAAACACCATATATTTT.

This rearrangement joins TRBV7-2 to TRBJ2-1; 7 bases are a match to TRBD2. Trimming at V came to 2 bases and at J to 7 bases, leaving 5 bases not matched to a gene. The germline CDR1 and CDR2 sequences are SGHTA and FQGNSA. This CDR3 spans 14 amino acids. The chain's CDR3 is CASSLHGGGNEQFF. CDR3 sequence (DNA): TGTGCCAGCAGCTTACACGGCGGGGGTAATGAGCAGTTCTTC.

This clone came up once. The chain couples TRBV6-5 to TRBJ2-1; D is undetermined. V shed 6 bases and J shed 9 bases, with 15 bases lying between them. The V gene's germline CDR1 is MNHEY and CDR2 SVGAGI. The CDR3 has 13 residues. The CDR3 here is CASRDLRHPEQFF. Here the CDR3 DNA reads TGTGCCAGCAGAGACCTTAGACATCCTGAGCAGTTCTTC.

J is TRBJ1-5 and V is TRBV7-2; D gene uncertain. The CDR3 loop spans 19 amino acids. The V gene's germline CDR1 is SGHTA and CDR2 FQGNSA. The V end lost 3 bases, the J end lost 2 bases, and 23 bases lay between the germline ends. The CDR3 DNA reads TGTGCCAGCAGCTTGACTCCCCCTCGAACAAAGTCGGGCAATCAGCCCCAGCATTTT. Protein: CASSLTPPRTKSGNQPQHF.

The CDR3 DNA reads as TGTGCCAGTAGCATCATCAGGGGGCTCAACACTCAGCCCCAGCATTTT. Protein sequence: CASSIIRGLNTQPQHF. The chain recombines TRBV19 with TRBJ1-5; 8 positions agree with TRBD1. V shed 6 bases and J 6 bases; nucleotides not matched to a gene: 13. Germline V gives CDR1 LNHDA, CDR2 SQIVND (reference sequence). The CDR3 contains 16 residues. The full variable domain, completed using reference TRBV19 and TRBJ1-5, is DGGITQSPKYLFRKEGQNVTLSCEQNLNHDAMYWYRQDPGQGLRLIYYSQIVNDFQKGDIAEGYSVSREKKESFPLTVTSAQKNPTAFYLCASSIIRGLNTQPQHFGDGTRLSIL.

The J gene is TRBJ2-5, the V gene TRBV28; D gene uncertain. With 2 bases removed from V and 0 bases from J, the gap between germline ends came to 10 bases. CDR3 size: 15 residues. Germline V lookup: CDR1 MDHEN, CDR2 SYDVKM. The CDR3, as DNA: TGTGCCAGCAGTTTAGGCGGCTTGTACCAAGAGACCCAGTACTTC. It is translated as CASSLGGLYQETQYF.

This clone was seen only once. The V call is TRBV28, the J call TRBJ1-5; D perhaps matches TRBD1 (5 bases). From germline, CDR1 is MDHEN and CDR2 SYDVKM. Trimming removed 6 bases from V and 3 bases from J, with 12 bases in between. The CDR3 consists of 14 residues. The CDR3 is CASSMGGLNQPQHF. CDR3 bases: TGTGCCAGCAGCATGGGGGGACTCAATCAGCCCCAGCATTTT.

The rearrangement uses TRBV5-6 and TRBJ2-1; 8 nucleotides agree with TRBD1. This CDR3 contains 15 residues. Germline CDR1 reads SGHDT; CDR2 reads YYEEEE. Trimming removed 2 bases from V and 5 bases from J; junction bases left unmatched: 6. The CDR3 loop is CASSFGARGHNEQFF. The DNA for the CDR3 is TGTGCCAGCAGCTTCGGTGCCAGGGGGCACAATGAGCAGTTCTTC.

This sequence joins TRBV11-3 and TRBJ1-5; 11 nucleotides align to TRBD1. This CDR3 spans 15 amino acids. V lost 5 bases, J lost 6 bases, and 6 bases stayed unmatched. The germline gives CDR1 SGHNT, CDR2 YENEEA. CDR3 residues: CASSEGQGVGQPQHF. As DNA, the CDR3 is TGTGCCAGCAGCGAGGGACAGGGGGTGGGTCAGCCCCAGCATTTT.

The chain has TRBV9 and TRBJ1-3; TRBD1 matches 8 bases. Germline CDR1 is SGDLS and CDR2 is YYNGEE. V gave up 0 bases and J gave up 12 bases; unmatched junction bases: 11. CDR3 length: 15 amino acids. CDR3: CASSVERDRGSYIYF. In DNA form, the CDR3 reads TGTGCCAGCAGCGTAGAGCGTGACAGGGGTTCTTACATATATTTT.

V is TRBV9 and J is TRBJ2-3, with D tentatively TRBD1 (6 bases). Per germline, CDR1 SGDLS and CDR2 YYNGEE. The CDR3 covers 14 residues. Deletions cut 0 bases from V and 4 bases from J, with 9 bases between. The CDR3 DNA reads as TGTGCCAGCAGCGTAGGCAGGGGTCCAGATACGCAGTATTTT. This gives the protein CASSVGRGPDTQYF.

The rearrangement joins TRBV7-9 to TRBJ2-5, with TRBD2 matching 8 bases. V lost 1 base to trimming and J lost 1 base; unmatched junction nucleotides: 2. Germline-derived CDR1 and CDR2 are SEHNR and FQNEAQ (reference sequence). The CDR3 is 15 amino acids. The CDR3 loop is CASSLVAGSQETQYF. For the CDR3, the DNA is TGTGCCAGCAGCTTAGTAGCGGGAAGCCAAGAGACCCAGTACTTC.

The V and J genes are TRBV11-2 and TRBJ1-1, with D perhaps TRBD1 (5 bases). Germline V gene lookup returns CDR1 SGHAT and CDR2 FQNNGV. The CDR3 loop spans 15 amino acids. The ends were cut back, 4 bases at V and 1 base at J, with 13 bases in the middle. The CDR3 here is CASSSERTPNTEAFF. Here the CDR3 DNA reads TGTGCCAGCAGCTCAGAAAGGACACCGAACACTGAAGCTTTCTTT.

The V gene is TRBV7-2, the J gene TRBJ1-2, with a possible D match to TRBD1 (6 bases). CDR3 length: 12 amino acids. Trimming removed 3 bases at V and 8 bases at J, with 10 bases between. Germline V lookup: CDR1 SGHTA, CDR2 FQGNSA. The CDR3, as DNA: TGTGCCAGCAGCTTGACAGGTTACGGCTACACCTTC. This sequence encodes CASSLTGYGYTF.

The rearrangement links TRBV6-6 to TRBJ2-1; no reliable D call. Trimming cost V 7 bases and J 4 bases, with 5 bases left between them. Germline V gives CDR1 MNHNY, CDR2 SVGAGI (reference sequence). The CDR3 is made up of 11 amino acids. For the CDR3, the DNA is TGTGCCAGCACGCAGTACAATGAGCAGTTCTTC. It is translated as CASTQYNEQFF.

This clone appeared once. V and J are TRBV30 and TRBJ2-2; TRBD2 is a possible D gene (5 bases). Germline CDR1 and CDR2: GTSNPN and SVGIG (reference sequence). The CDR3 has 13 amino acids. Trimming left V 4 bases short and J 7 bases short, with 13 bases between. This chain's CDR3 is CAWKSGSSGELFF. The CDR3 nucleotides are TGTGCCTGGAAAAGTGGGAGTAGCGGGGAGCTGTTTTTT.